The T cell receptor (beta chain) under discussion was sequenced for a study of blood T cells in healthy people across ages. This CDR3 has 14 amino acids. The germline V and J ends were trimmed by 0 bases and 5 bases, with 10 bases remaining between them. CDR1 and CDR2 from the germline V gene are LGHNA and YNFKEQ. This clonotype showed up just a few times. Combining a sample-barcoded 5' primer with a J-beta primer mix, a second PCR ran for roughly 7 to 12 cycles. One entry per CDR3 protein results from TCRdb running MiXCR on the 5' RACE reads. The sample holds approximately 1,000,000 distinct CDR3 sequences, 35% to 40% seen once.

The V and J genes are TRBV4-2 and TRBJ1-1; D uncertain. The sequenced sample was blood. This receptor was obtained from a man younger than 35 in good health. The CDR3 region is CASSQDRAKTEAFF. In DNA, the CDR3 is TGTGCCAGCAGCCAAGATCGGGCAAAGACTGAAGCTTTCTTT.